This TCR beta chain was recovered during a study of control samples from healthy donors and cancer patients. Germline V gene sequence: CDR1 SGHTA, CDR2 FQGNSA. The CDR3 sequence is 9 residues long. With respect to this clone: The junction shows a germline mismatch at one end, possibly a read error.

Here immunoSEQ multiplex PCR was the method, and the copy in TCRdb shows in-frame clones only, minus some. The profile shows around 85,000 clones, approximately 91% of them singletons. This TCR was recovered from a woman aged 60 to 75 in good health. Source material: blood. This chain connects TRBV7-2 to TRBJ1-2; no firm D call. For the CDR3, the DNA is TGTGCCAGCAGCGCAAATCTTGCCTTC. This translates into CASSANLAF.